This T cell receptor (beta chain) was found in a study of control samples from healthy donors and cancer patients (TCRdb year 2020). The table lists this clone with a count of one. Its specific antigen is unknown. Base qualities are not provided; no much larger clone lies one nucleotide away. The library was made by the immunoSEQ multiplex PCR assay. TCRdb took over this immuneACCESS table, retaining in-frame rearrangements with V and J assigned. Such tables are incomplete; in checked studies, under half of the missing clones stem from an unresolved V gene, and the remainder is unexplained. The sample data list roughly 100,000 clones, and approximately 90% of these were observed just once. Of the sample, 2% to 3% falls within the top ten clones. Via the germline V gene (reference sequence), CDR1 is LNHDA and CDR2 SQIVND. Including cysteine and phenylalanine, the CDR3 has 14 amino acids. Here the CDR3 DNA is all that survives: 42 bases in frame from base 1. The junction shows trimming of 3 bases on V and 4 bases on J, and the gene matches do not reach 1 base of it.

Sequencing was performed on blood. This sequence uses TRBV19 and TRBJ1-3; 9 middle bases align to TRBD1. The sequence came from a young woman in good health. The nucleotides are TGTGCCAGTAGTATGGACAGGGGAGGAAACACCATATATTTT. Translated, it gives CASSMDRGGNTIYF.